This T cell receptor beta chain was identified in a study of Ad26.COV2.S vaccination and SARS-CoV-2 variants. Study observations and caveats: Placebo and vaccine recipients had non-spike TCR breadth that was similar. Breadth and depth estimates from TCRs may understate total T cell responses. Post-vaccination breadth of spike-specific CD8+ and CD4+ T cell responses was reportedly substantial.

This clone was observed a handful of times. What it recognizes is unknown. Profiling relied on immunoSEQ multiplex PCR, and the TCRdb table lists in-frame clones only, not all of them. This sample has 150,000 to 200,000 clones, with around nine tenths found just once. The V and J ends lost 2 bases and 2 bases respectively, with 4 bases between them. CDR3 size: 13 residues. Germline V gene lookup returns CDR1 MNHNS and CDR2 SASEGT. Specimen: peripheral blood, collected after recovery from COVID-19. The chain has TRBV6-1 and TRBJ2-1, with no clear D. This clonotype originated in a human donor who had recovered from COVID-19. DNA of the CDR3: TGTGCCAGCAGTGAATGGCCCTACAATGAGCAGTTCTTC. Translating it yields CASSEWPYNEQFF.